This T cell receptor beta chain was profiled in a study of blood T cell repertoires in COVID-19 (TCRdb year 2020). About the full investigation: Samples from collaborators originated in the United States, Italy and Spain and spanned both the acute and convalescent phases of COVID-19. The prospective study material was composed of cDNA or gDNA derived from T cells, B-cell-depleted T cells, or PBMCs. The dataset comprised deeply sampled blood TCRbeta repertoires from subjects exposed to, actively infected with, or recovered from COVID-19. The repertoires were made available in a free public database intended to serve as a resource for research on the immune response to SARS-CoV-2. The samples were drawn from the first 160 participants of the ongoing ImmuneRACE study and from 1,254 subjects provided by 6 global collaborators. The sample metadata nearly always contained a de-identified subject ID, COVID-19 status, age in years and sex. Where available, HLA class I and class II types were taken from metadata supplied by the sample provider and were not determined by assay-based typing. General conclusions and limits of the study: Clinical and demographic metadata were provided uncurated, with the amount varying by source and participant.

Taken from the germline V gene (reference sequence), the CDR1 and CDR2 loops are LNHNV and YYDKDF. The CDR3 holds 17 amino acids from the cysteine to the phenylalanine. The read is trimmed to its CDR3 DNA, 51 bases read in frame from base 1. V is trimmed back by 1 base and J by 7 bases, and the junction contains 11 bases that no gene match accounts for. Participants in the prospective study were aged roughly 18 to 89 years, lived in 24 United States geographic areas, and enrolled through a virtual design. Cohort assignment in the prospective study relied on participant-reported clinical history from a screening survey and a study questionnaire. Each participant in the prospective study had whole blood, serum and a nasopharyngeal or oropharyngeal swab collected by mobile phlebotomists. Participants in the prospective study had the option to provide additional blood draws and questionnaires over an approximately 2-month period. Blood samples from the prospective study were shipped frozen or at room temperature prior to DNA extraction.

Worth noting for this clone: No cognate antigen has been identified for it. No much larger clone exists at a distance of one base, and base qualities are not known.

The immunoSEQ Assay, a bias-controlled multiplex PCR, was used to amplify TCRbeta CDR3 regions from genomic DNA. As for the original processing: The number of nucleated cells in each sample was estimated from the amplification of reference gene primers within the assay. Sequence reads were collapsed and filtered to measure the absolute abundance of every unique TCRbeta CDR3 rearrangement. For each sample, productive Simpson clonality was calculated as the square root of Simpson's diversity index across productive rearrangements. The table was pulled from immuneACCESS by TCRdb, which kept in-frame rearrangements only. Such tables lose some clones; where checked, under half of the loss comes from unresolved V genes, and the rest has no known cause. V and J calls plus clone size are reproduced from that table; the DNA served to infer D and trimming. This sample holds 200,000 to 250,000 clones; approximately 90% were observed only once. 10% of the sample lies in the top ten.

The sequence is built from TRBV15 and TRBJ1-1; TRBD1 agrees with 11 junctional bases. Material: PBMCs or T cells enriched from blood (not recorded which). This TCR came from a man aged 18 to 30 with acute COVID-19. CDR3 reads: CATSRAFGTGGNSEAFF. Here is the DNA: TGTGCCACCAGCAGAGCTTTTGGGACAGGGGGGAATAGTGAAGCTTTCTTT. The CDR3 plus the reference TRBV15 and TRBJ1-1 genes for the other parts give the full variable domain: DAMVIQNPRYQVTQFGKPVTLSCSQTLNHNVMYWYQQKSSQAPKLLFHYYDKDFNNEADTPDNFQSRRPNTSFCFLDIRSPGLGDTAMYLCATSRAFGTGGNSEAFFGQGTRLTVV.